This TCR beta chain stems from a study of blood T cell repertoires in COVID-19 (dated by TCRdb to the early 2020s). Concerning the study at large: Samples covering the acute and convalescent phases of COVID-19 were provided by collaborators in the United States, Italy and Spain. Sample metadata almost always included a de-identified subject ID, COVID-19 status, age in years and sex. Where available, HLA class I and class II types were taken from metadata supplied by the sample provider and were not determined by assay-based typing. A freely available public database, intended as a resource for researchers studying the immune response to SARS-CoV-2, is where the repertoires were released. The material from the prospective study consisted of cDNA or gDNA derived from T cells, B-cell-depleted T cells, or PBMCs. Subjects who had been exposed to COVID-19, were actively infected with it, or had recovered from it provided the deeply sampled blood TCRbeta repertoires that made up the dataset. Samples came from the ongoing ImmuneRACE study (first 160 participants) plus 1,254 subjects from 6 global collaborators.

For this clone: It has no known antigen specificity. Per-nucleotide qualities are absent, and no much larger clonotype sits a single base away.

V ends up 5 bases short and J 2 bases short, with an unmatched junction base count of 7. According to the germline V gene, CDR1 reads SGHVS and CDR2 reads FQNEAQ. The CDR3 covers 15 residues, taking in both the cysteine and the phenylalanine. Of the read, only the CDR3 DNA is kept; its 45 bases are in frame from base 1. Broader findings and caveats from the paper: The quantity of clinical and demographic metadata differed by source and by participant and was supplied without curation.

Each collaborating institution followed its own protocols to collect whole blood in K2EDTA tubes. For TCRbeta analysis, collaborator samples were shipped as frozen whole blood, as isolated PBMCs, or as DNA extracted from either sample type. The immunoSEQ Assay, a bias-controlled multiplex PCR, was used to amplify TCRbeta CDR3 regions from genomic DNA. The original methods were these. Nucleated cell counts per sample were estimated from amplification of reference gene primers within the assay. Sequence reads were collapsed and filtered to measure the absolute abundance of every unique TCRbeta CDR3 rearrangement. For each sample, productive Simpson clonality was calculated as the square root of Simpson's diversity index across productive rearrangements. Entries here come from immuneACCESS through TCRdb and include only in-frame sequences with V and J called. Some clones fail to appear in such tables; in the studies checked, an unresolved V gene covers under half of the shortfall, and the cause of the remainder is unknown. Clone size and V and J calls were adopted from that table, with D and trimming inferred from the DNA. The sample yields 200,000 to 250,000 clones; roughly 84% were counted once. 3% to 4.5% of the sample is held by the ten biggest clonotypes.

The sequence derives from an elderly woman with acute or convalescent COVID-19. The source material was peripheral blood. The chain employs TRBV7-8 and TRBJ2-3, with TRBD1 matching 7 junction bases. The CDR3 amino acid sequence is: CASSRRGTATDTQYF. The nucleotides are TGTGCCAGCAGCCGCAGAGGGACAGCCACAGATACGCAGTATTTT.